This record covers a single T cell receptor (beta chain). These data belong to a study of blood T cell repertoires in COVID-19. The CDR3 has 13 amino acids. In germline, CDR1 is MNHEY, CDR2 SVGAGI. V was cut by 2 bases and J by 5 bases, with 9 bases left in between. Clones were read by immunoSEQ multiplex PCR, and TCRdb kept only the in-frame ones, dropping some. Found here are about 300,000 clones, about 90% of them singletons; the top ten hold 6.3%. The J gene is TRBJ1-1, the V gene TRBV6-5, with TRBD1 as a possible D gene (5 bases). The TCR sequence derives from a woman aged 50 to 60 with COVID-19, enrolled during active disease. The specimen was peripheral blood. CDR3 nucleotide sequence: TGTGCCAGCAGTTACCAGCCAGGGACTGAAGCTTTCTTT. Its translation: CASSYQPGTEAFF.